This T cell receptor (beta chain) was obtained from a study of vaccination and CD4 T cells after COVID-19. Study results and limitations: SARS-CoV-2-reactive clonotypes rose nonsignificantly, with the median going from about 20 to 38.

With respect to this clonotype: The antigen is not known.

Treatment reported: 10-day PBMC culture with coronavirus spike peptide pools or control peptides (ViraFEST assay). One should note that the unexposed donor's CD4+ T cells were collected before the COVID-19 pandemic (2011-2018). Germline CDR1 reads SEHNR; CDR2 reads FQNEAQ (reference sequence). The CDR3 runs to 11 residues. The V gene lost 8 bases and the J gene lost 3 bases, with 7 bases spanning the gap. Cultured CD4+ T-cell DNA underwent Oncomine TCR Beta short-read sequencing. Using its own MiXCR run on the PCR reads, TCRdb lists one record per CDR3 protein. The table records about 7,100 distinct CDR3 sequences, 46% of them present only once.

This rearrangement joins TRBV7-9 to TRBJ1-1, with D uncertain. The sequenced sample was CD4+ T cells from blood, cultured in vitro. The receptor was derived from a human donor in good health. The CDR3 DNA sequence: TGTGCCAGCGCTTCTGACACTGAAGCTTTCTTT. This codes for CASASDTEAFF.